The 18 T cell receptor beta chains below were found in one sample sequenced in a study of T cell repertoires in cytomegalovirus infection (dated by TCRdb to about 2019). Antigen specificity for these receptors is unknown. This specimen's treatment or condition label, per the study, means: in vitro stimulation with specific CMV peptide epitopes to enrich CMV-specific T cells. The sequencing machine was an Illumina HiSeq 1500. TCRdb reprocessed the public reads (quality trimming at Q25 with fastp, clone calling with MiXCR) and kept in-frame beta chains. A single entry per CDR3 protein holds the most common genes and DNA from its merged rows. The sample records approximately 50,000 distinct CDR3 sequences, around a fifth of which are singletons. Roughly 75% of the sample goes to the ten largest clones. This sample comprised CD8+ T cells from cultured PBMCs, obtained from culture after CMV antigen stimulation. The receptor source for this set is a human donor in good health (CMV status not recorded). Some clones in this sample may be carry-over from other donors' samples.

This clonotype was detected a few times. CDR3 bases: TGTGCCAGCAGTTCCCAGCCCCCCACAGGGACGATAAACACTGAAGCTTTCTTT. Its translation: CASSSQPPTGTINTEAFF. This rearrangement joins TRBV7-6 to TRBJ1-1; weak D call: TRBD1 (6 bases). V was cut by 6 bases and J by 2 bases, with 25 bases left in between. The CDR3 contains 18 residues. Germline-derived CDR1 and CDR2 are SGHVS and FNYEAQ.

On this clonotype itself: One junction end does not reproduce the germline sequence, and a read error may be involved. This chain connects TRBV6-8 to TRBJ2-7; D might be TRBD2 (6 bases). CDR1 and CDR2 from the germline V gene are MNHGY and SAAAGT. CDR3 length equals 15 residues. The CDR3 sequence: CDSSYSVSGEDEQYF. The CDR3 nucleotides read TGTGACAGCAGTTACTCGGTGTCTGGGGAGGACGAGCAGTACTTC.

There are many counts of this clonotype. The gene calls are TRBV7-2 and TRBJ2-3; tentative D call: TRBD1 (5 bases). Germline CDR1 reads SGHTA; CDR2 reads FQGNSA. CDR3 length: 16 residues. V lost 4 bases and J 0 bases, leaving 14 bases between the germline ends. The CDR3: CASSSANRRSTDTQYF. DNA for the CDR3: TGTGCCAGCAGCTCGGCCAACAGGAGAAGCACAGATACGCAGTATTTT.

This clonotype has more than one count but fewer than ten. V usage is TRBV7-9 and J usage is TRBJ1-2; D perhaps matches TRBD1 (6 bases). The germline gives CDR1 SEHNR, CDR2 FQNEAQ (reference sequence). V lost 3 bases and J 4 bases, leaving 9 bases between the germline ends. The CDR3 has 13 residues. The CDR3 coding sequence is TGTGCCAGCAGCTTGGGGGCAGGCTATGGCTACACCTTC. It encodes CASSLGAGYGYTF.

The gene calls are TRBV11-1 and TRBJ2-7; 7 bases match TRBD1. Per germline, CDR1 SGHAT and CDR2 FQDESV (reference sequence). This CDR3 region has 16 residues. V trimming: 1 base; J trimming: 2 bases; junction bases outside the gene matches: 8. The CDR3 coding sequence is TGTGCCAGCAGCTTAGGCCGGGACAGCCATACCTACGAGCAGTACTTC. Protein product: CASSLGRDSHTYEQYF.

The V and J genes are TRBV2 and TRBJ1-2, with 7 bases fitting TRBD1. The CDR3 length is 15 residues. V lost 2 bases to trimming and J lost 3 bases; unmatched junction nucleotides: 6. CDR1 and CDR2 (germline): SNHLY, FYNNEI. CDR3: CASSETGEYHYGYTF. The CDR3 DNA reads TGTGCCAGCAGTGAAACAGGGGAGTACCACTATGGCTACACCTTC. Full variable domain (missing parts from reference TRBV2 and TRBJ1-2): EPEVTQTPSHQVTQMGQEVILRCVPISNHLYFYWYRQILGQKVEFLVSFYNNEISEKSEIFDDQFSVERPDGSNFTLKIRSTKLEDSAMYFCASSETGEYHYGYTFGSGTRLTVV.

This chain joins TRBV4-1 and TRBJ2-7; D unresolved. The V end lost 0 bases, the J end lost 1 base, and 7 bases lay between the germline ends. Germline CDR1 is MGHRA and CDR2 is YSYEKL. The CDR3 extends over 14 amino acids. For the CDR3, the DNA is TGCGCCAGCAGCCAAGATCCCGGTTCCTACGAGCAGTACTTC. Residues: CASSQDPGSYEQYF.

V usage is TRBV5-4 and J usage is TRBJ1-3; D not certain. Germline CDR1 is SGHNT and CDR2 is YYREEE (reference sequence). The CDR3 is made up of 14 amino acids. V was cut by 0 bases and J by 0 bases, with 4 bases left in between. The CDR3 DNA is TGTGCCAGCAGCTTGGACTACTCTGGAAACACCATATATTTT. Protein: CASSLDYSGNTIYF.

This clonotype appeared a few times. CDR3: CASSPRQGLDTEAFF. The CDR3 nucleotides read TGTGCCAGCAGCCCTAGACAGGGATTGGACACTGAAGCTTTCTTT. The chain links TRBV5-5 to TRBJ1-1; TRBD1 matches 7 bases. In germline, CDR1 is SGHKS, CDR2 YYEKEE (reference sequence). The CDR3 covers 15 residues. V was clipped by 4 bases and J by 3 bases; unmatched bases: 9.

This clonotype turned up a few times. V and J are TRBV6-1 and TRBJ1-5, with 10 bases that match TRBD1. CDR3 length: 15 amino acids. Germline CDR1 is MNHNS and CDR2 is SASEGT. After removal of 2 bases from V and 6 bases from J, the junction contained 4 bases not matched to a gene. The CDR3 bases are TGTGCCAGCAGTGAATGGGACAGGGGTACTCAGCCCCAGCATTTT. It codes for CASSEWDRGTQPQHF.

This clonotype occurred a few times. The CDR3 nucleotides are TGTGCCAGCAGCCTATTAGCGGGGGCCAGCTCCTACAATGAGCAGTTCTTC. It translates to CASSLLAGASSYNEQFF. The chain is built from TRBV11-2 and TRBJ2-1, with TRBD2 matching over 9 bases. CDR3 length: 17 amino acids. Trimming took 5 bases from V and 0 from J; bases not matched to a gene: 8. Germline CDR1 reads SGHAT; CDR2 reads FQNNGV.

In its sample, this clonotype was seen a few times. V and J are TRBV30 and TRBJ2-7; TRBD1 matches 9 bases. This CDR3 has 14 residues. The V segment lost 2 bases and the J segment 3 bases; nucleotides outside the gene matches: 5. CDR1 GTSNPN and CDR2 SVGIG come from the germline V gene (reference sequence). CDR3 bases: TGTGCCTGGAGTAGTACAGGGGGCCACTACGAGCAGTACTTC. Protein product: CAWSSTGGHYEQYF. The whole variable domain, filled in from reference TRBV30 and TRBJ2-7, reads SQTIHQWPATLVQPVGSPLSLECTVEGTSNPNLYWYRQAAGRGLQLLFYSVGIGQISSEVPQNLSASRPQDRQFILSSKKLLLSDSGFYLCAWSSTGGHYEQYFGPGTRLTVT.

The V call is TRBV7-2, the J call TRBJ1-1; no reliable D call. Per the germline V gene, CDR1 is SGHTA and CDR2 is FQGNSA. Trimming pared 1 base from V and 2 bases from J, leaving 11 bases between. The CDR3 consists of 15 residues. CDR3 nucleotide sequence: TGTGCCAGCAGCTTAGATTGGCCGACTAACACTGAAGCTTTCTTT. Translated, it gives CASSLDWPTNTEAFF.

The chain combines TRBV4-1 with TRBJ1-1; D is possibly TRBD1 (5 bases). The germline V and J ends were trimmed by 0 bases and 6 bases, with 11 bases remaining between them. There are 14 residues in the CDR3. Germline V gives CDR1 MGHRA, CDR2 YSYEKL. The CDR3 sequence: CASSQDQGVPEAFF. CDR3 DNA sequence: TGCGCCAGCAGCCAAGACCAGGGAGTACCTGAAGCTTTCTTT.

In regard to this clonotype: Its ends do not fully match the called genes, so a read error is possible. The chain combines TRBV9 with TRBJ1-5; D remains unclear. Germline CDR1 reads SGDLS; CDR2 reads YYNGEE. This CDR3 has 15 amino acids. The chain's CDR3 is CATSPNSDSNQPQHF. CDR3 coding DNA: TGTGCCACCAGCCCCAACAGCGATAGCAATCAGCCCCAGCATTTT. Full variable domain (rest looked up from reference TRBV9 and TRBJ1-5): DSGVTQTPKHLITATGQRVTLRCSPRSGDLSVYWYQQSLDQGLQFLIQYYNGEERAKGNILERFSAQQFPDLHSELNLSSLELGDSALYFCATSPNSDSNQPQHFGDGTRLSIL.

This clonotype appeared a few times. This rearrangement joins TRBV7-8 to TRBJ2-7; D gene uncertain. CDR1 and CDR2 from the germline V gene are SGHVS and FQNEAQ. V dropped 0 bases and J dropped 0 bases, with 6 bases sitting between them. This CDR3 spans 14 amino acids. CDR3 nucleotides: TGTGCCAGCAGCTTAGCGGCGTCCTCCTACGAGCAGTACTTC. This sequence encodes CASSLAASSYEQYF.

Many counts were recorded for this clonotype. The V call is TRBV11-2, the J call TRBJ2-2; 7 bases are a match to TRBD2. The CDR3 is 18 residues long. After removal of 4 bases from V and 3 bases from J, the junction contained 14 bases not matched to a gene. Germline V gene sequence: CDR1 SGHAT, CDR2 FQNNGV. The CDR3 region has the DNA TGTGCCAGCAGCTGGGGGGGAACGGGGGGTAAAGACACCGGGGAGCTGTTTTTT. As protein: CASSWGGTGGKDTGELFF.

V gene TRBV7-6 combines with J gene TRBJ2-3; the match to TRBD2 covers 10 bases. The CDR3 sequence is 17 residues long. Germline trimming cut 5 bases from V and 4 bases from J; bases unmatched to any gene: 12. Per the germline V gene, CDR1 is SGHVS and CDR2 is FNYEAQ. Written as DNA, the CDR3 is TGTGCCAGCAGCGCCTCCTTGGGGACTAGCGAGGCAGATACGCAGTATTTT. Translation gives CASSASLGTSEADTQYF. Drawing the rest from reference TRBV7-6 and TRBJ2-3, the complete variable domain is GAGVSQSPRYKVTKRGQDVALRCDPISGHVSLYWYRQALGQGPEFLTYFNYEAQQDKSGLPNDRFSAERPEGSISTLTIQRTEQRDSAMYRCASSASLGTSEADTQYFGPGTRLTVL.